The 5 T cell receptor beta chains reported below all come from one sample, sequenced in a study of Tregs in tolerant kidney transplant recipients. Generated by immunoSEQ multiplex PCR, the TCRdb table keeps only in-frame clones and is missing some. In the table there are over 50,000 clones, roughly 85% of which are singletons. The starting material was Tregs from blood, obtained before the transplant. All receptors come from a human donor who received a combined kidney and bone marrow transplant.

The chain joins TRBV7-2 to TRBJ2-1, with D tentatively TRBD2 (6 bases). The V end lost 5 bases, the J end lost 4 bases, and 15 bases lay between the germline ends. The CDR3 has 15 residues. Germline-derived CDR1 and CDR2 are SGHTA and FQGNSA. DNA for the CDR3: TGTGCCAGCAGCCCTGGGACTGGCGGGTACAATGAGCAGTTCTTC. This sequence encodes CASSPGTGGYNEQFF.

With respect to this clone: The same CDR3 arises from other DNA sequences in this sample as well. J is TRBJ2-7 and V is TRBV5-8, with 8 nucleotides matching TRBD2. Trimming removed 0 bases from V and 6 bases from J; junction bases left unmatched: 8. The CDR3 has 15 amino acids. The germline V gene has CDR1 SGHTS and CDR2 YDEGEE. CDR3 bases: TGTGCCAGCAGCTTGGCCGGGGGGGCGAGGGGCGAGCAGTACTTC. This sequence encodes CASSLAGGARGEQYF.

The CDR3 nucleotides are TGTGCCAGCAGTCGTCCGGGACAGGGGTTTCCCAGAGGGCAGTTCTTC. Its protein is CASSRPGQGFPRGQFF. The chain carries TRBV7-2 and TRBJ2-1; 10 bases map to TRBD1. V lost 6 bases to trimming and J lost 12 bases; unmatched junction nucleotides: 17. The germline CDR1 and CDR2 sequences are SGHTA and FQGNSA. This CDR3 is 16 amino acids long.

The chain employs TRBV19 and TRBJ1-2; no reliable D call. V shed 3 bases and J shed 3 bases, with 11 bases lying between them. Germline CDR1 LNHDA, CDR2 SQIVND (reference sequence). The length of the CDR3 is 14 residues. CDR3 nucleotides: TGTGCCAGTAGTATTGGTGCCCCGGACTATGGCTACACCTTC. Amino acids: CASSIGAPDYGYTF.

In its sample, this clone was seen a few times. The chain carries TRBV6-5 and TRBJ1-2; the match to TRBD1 covers 7 bases. This CDR3 is 14 amino acids long. V dropped 6 bases and J dropped 4; count of bases not matched to a gene: 8. Germline assignment: CDR1 MNHEY and CDR2 SVGAGI. The CDR3 loop is CASSPGQQSYGYTF. The CDR3 DNA follows: TGTGCCAGCAGCCCGGGACAGCAATCCTATGGCTACACCTTC.